Listed here are 30 T cell receptor beta chains from one sample, sequenced in a study of technical replicates of blood from a few donors. The protocol was immunoSEQ multiplex PCR, while the TCRdb copy is restricted to in-frame clones and leaves out a portion. The sample includes roughly 83,000 clones, 85% to 95% seen only once; the top ten take over 0.2%. The sequenced sample consisted of T cells isolated from PBMCs. These receptors were taken from a human donor in good health.

The chain combines TRBV9 with TRBJ2-3; D ambiguous. The V gene lost 3 bases and the J gene lost 4 bases, with 9 bases spanning the gap. The germline gives CDR1 SGDLS, CDR2 YYNGEE. This CDR3 has 13 residues. In nucleotides, the CDR3 is TGTGCCAGCAGCGGACATAGGTCAGATACGCAGTATTTT. Its protein is CASSGHRSDTQYF. The complete variable domain, with remaining parts taken from reference TRBV9 and TRBJ2-3, reads DSGVTQTPKHLITATGQRVTLRCSPRSGDLSVYWYQQSLDQGLQFLIQYYNGEERAKGNILERFSAQQFPDLHSELNLSSLELGDSALYFCASSGHRSDTQYFGPGTRLTVL.

This clone appeared a few times. The V gene is TRBV6-5, the J gene TRBJ1-4; the D is unclear. In germline, CDR1 is MNHEY, CDR2 SVGAGI. With 0 bases removed from V and 5 bases from J, the gap between germline ends came to 10 bases. The CDR3 covers 15 residues. CDR3 protein: CASSYSNSPNEKLFF. The CDR3 coding sequence is TGTGCCAGCAGTTACTCGAACAGCCCCAATGAAAAACTGTTTTTT.

The gene calls are TRBV12-5 and TRBJ1-1; tentatively, D is TRBD1 (6 bases). Trimming cost V 5 bases and J 1 base, with 11 bases left between them. Germline CDR1 reads LGHNT; CDR2 reads FRNRAP. The CDR3 runs 14 residues. The CDR3 here is CASGPDRENTEAFF. Here the CDR3 DNA reads TGTGCTAGTGGTCCGGACAGAGAGAACACTGAAGCTTTCTTT.

The V call is TRBV7-8, the J call TRBJ1-2, with a tentative D call TRBD1 (5 bases). Germline assignment: CDR1 SGHVS and CDR2 FQNEAQ. Trimming stripped 4 bases from V and 7 bases from J, with 16 bases between. CDR3 length: 14 amino acids. CDR3 residues: CASSSGRASGGYTF. For the CDR3, the DNA is TGTGCCAGCAGCTCAGGCAGGGCATCCGGTGGCTACACCTTC.

This clone showed up just once. The V and J genes are TRBV11-2 and TRBJ1-2; D might be TRBD1 (5 bases). The CDR3 is 15 residues long. Trimming took off 2 bases at V and 6 bases at J, with 16 bases between the two ends. The germline CDR1 and CDR2 sequences are SGHAT and FQNNGV. CDR3 DNA: TGTGCCAGCAGCTTACTGGTGGGGCGCGGCGATGGCTACACCTTC. Encoded protein: CASSLLVGRGDGYTF.

This chain joins TRBV5-1 and TRBJ2-5; D unclear. The CDR3 contains 13 residues. V lost 0 bases and J 7 bases, leaving 10 bases between the germline ends. The germline gives CDR1 SGHRS, CDR2 YFSETQ. The CDR3 sequence: CASSLEGSGTQYF. The CDR3, as DNA: TGCGCCAGCAGCTTGGAAGGTTCGGGGACCCAGTACTTC.

This rearrangement joins TRBV27 to TRBJ2-7, with 7 bases fitting TRBD2. CDR1 is MNHEY, CDR2 SMNVEV, per germline (reference sequence). V shed 3 bases and J 3 bases; nucleotides not matched to a gene: 2. This CDR3 has 13 amino acids. CDR3 sequence: CASSLRGNYEQYF. The CDR3 DNA reads as TGTGCCAGCAGTTTGCGGGGGAACTACGAGCAGTACTTC.

The genes are TRBV10-3 and TRBJ2-1, with D hard to call. With 10 bases removed from V and 2 bases from J, the gap between germline ends came to 12 bases. CDR3 length: 13 amino acids. Germline V gene data show CDR1 as ENHRY and CDR2 as SYGVKD. The CDR3 coding sequence is TGTGCCACCTGGTCGCCTACCTACAATGAGCAGTTCTTC. Protein product: CATWSPTYNEQFF.

The chain uses TRBV2 and TRBJ2-7; 9 nucleotides line up with TRBD1. The V segment lost 6 bases and the J segment 5 bases; nucleotides outside the gene matches: 8. CDR3 length equals 14 residues. The V gene's germline CDR1 is SNHLY and CDR2 FYNNEI. In DNA form, the CDR3 reads TGTGCCAGCAGCATCACCGGGACAGGGAACGAGCAGTACTTC. Its translation: CASSITGTGNEQYF.

The rearrangement links TRBV10-3 to TRBJ1-2; D is possibly TRBD1 (5 bases). The V and J ends lost 6 bases and 7 bases respectively, with 15 bases between them. Germline CDR1 and CDR2: ENHRY and SYGVKD. The CDR3 is made up of 13 amino acids. The CDR3 DNA sequence: TGTGCCATCAGGGGCGGGGGGATCGGTGGCTACACCTTC. Encoded protein: CAIRGGGIGGYTF.

The V call is TRBV5-8, the J call TRBJ2-3; 8 nucleotides line up with TRBD1. This CDR3 comprises 16 residues. J was trimmed by 6 bases and V by 5 bases; bases with no gene match: 14. The V gene's germline CDR1 is SGHTS and CDR2 YDEGEE. The CDR3 DNA is TGTGCCAGCAGATCCGGGACAGGCTATTTCCCGGATACGCAGTATTTT. Translating gives CASRSGTGYFPDTQYF.

The genes are TRBV28 and TRBJ2-5, with D unclear. Trimming cost V 8 bases and J 4 bases, with 8 bases left between them. The CDR3 covers 11 residues. From germline, CDR1 is MDHEN and CDR2 SYDVKM. For the CDR3, the DNA is TGTGCCAGCGGCTTTGGAGAGACCCAGTACTTC. This sequence encodes CASGFGETQYF. Full variable domain (remainder filled in from reference TRBV28 and TRBJ2-5): DVKVTQSSRYLVKRTGEKVFLECVQDMDHENMFWYRQDPGLGLRLIYFSYDVKMKEKGDIPEGYSVSREKKERFSLILESASTNQTSMYLCASGFGETQYFGPGTRLLVL.

CDR3 bases: TGTGCCAGTAGTCCAATAGGACAGACGAACACTGAAGCTTTCTTT. It specifies CASSPIGQTNTEAFF. The chain carries TRBV19 and TRBJ1-1, with a weak D call TRBD1 (6 bases). CDR3 length equals 15 residues. Trimming removed 5 bases at V and 1 base at J, with 14 bases between. In germline, CDR1 is LNHDA, CDR2 SQIVND (reference sequence).

This clone has ten or more counts. This rearrangement joins TRBV25-1 to TRBJ1-1, with 11 nucleotides matching TRBD1. V was pared by 2 bases and J by 7 bases, with 6 bases of the junction left unmatched. The CDR3 length is 15 residues. In germline, CDR1 is MGHDK, CDR2 SYGVNS. The CDR3 sequence is CASSEPGQGGLEAFF. The DNA of the CDR3 is TGTGCCAGCAGTGAACCGGGACAGGGGGGCCTTGAAGCTTTCTTT.

V and J are TRBV29-1 and TRBJ2-5, with D possibly being TRBD2 (6 bases). This CDR3 is built from 13 residues. The ends were cut back, 6 bases at V and 1 base at J, with 12 bases in the middle. The germline gives CDR1 SQVTM, CDR2 ANQGSEA. The CDR3 coding sequence is TGCAGCGTGGGCGGGACTGCCCAAGAGACCCAGTACTTC. This sequence encodes CSVGGTAQETQYF.

The chain combines TRBV4-1 with TRBJ2-7; possibly TRBD1 for D (6 bases). Germline V gene sequence: CDR1 MGHRA, CDR2 YSYEKL. The V gene lost 1 base and the J gene lost 1 base, with 14 bases spanning the gap. CDR3 length: 16 residues. DNA for the CDR3: TGCGCCAGCAGCCAAGCCCCACAGGGTACATCCTACGAGCAGTACTTC. As protein: CASSQAPQGTSYEQYF.

This chain links TRBV19 with TRBJ2-7; 8 bases line up with TRBD1. The CDR3 spans 14 residues. After removal of 2 bases from V and 6 bases from J, the junction contained 6 bases not matched to a gene. CDR1 LNHDA and CDR2 SQIVND come from the germline V gene (reference sequence). In DNA form, the CDR3 reads TGTGCCAGTAGTATAACAGGGGGACCCGGCGAGCAGTACTTC. Protein product: CASSITGGPGEQYF.

This clone was counted once. The CDR3 DNA sequence: TGCGCCAGCAGTGAAGTCCAGGGCTCTGGAAACACCATATATTTT. Protein product: CASSEVQGSGNTIYF. V is TRBV10-1 and J is TRBJ1-3; possible D gene TRBD1, 5 bases. This CDR3 has 15 amino acids. From germline, CDR1 is WNHNN and CDR2 SYGVQD (reference sequence). V lost 3 bases, J lost 0 bases, and 9 bases lay in between.

This chain links TRBV7-6 with TRBJ2-2, with TRBD2 matching 8 bases. The V gene end was trimmed by 6 bases and the J gene end by 0 bases; junction bases not matched to a gene: 6. This CDR3 contains 16 residues. Germline assignment: CDR1 SGHVS and CDR2 FNYEAQ. The CDR3 nucleotides are TGTGCCAGCAGAGGGCTAGCGGGCGCGAACACCGGGGAGCTGTTTTTT. It encodes CASRGLAGANTGELFF.

V is TRBV7-2 and J is TRBJ1-2; D gene unclear. This CDR3 is built from 15 residues. Germline V CDR1 and CDR2: SGHTA, FQGNSA. V gave up 1 base and J gave up 2 bases, with 11 bases separating them. CDR3 coding DNA: TGTGCCAGCAGCTTAGGGGGAGGTTCGAACTATGGCTACACCTTC. Translated, it gives CASSLGGGSNYGYTF.

CDR3: CASTSATGTYEQYF. CDR3 in DNA: TGCGCCAGCACCTCCGCGACAGGGACCTACGAGCAGTACTTC. The V and J genes are TRBV5-1 and TRBJ2-7, with 7 bases matching TRBD1. The CDR3 totals 14 residues. Germline CDR1 is SGHRS and CDR2 is YFSETQ. After removal of 6 bases from V and 2 bases from J, the junction contained 8 bases not matched to a gene.

The rearrangement links TRBV5-6 to TRBJ2-5; TRBD2 matches 9 bases. The V and J ends lost 4 bases and 5 bases, in that order; junction bases with no gene match: 12. Germline V lookup: CDR1 SGHDT, CDR2 YYEEEE. The CDR3 totals 16 residues. This chain's CDR3 is CASSTPAGGVKETQYF. CDR3 sequence (DNA): TGTGCCAGCAGCACCCCAGCGGGGGGCGTTAAGGAGACCCAGTACTTC.

This clone was seen once. The rearrangement links TRBV28 to TRBJ2-1; 12 nucleotides line up with TRBD2. The germline gives CDR1 MDHEN, CDR2 SYDVKM. This CDR3 is built from 16 residues. The trim removed 9 bases at V and 4 bases at J, leaving 10 bases unmatched. CDR3 DNA: TGTGCCAGTGGACTAGCGGGACTCCAGGGTTACAATGAGCAGTTCTTC. It specifies CASGLAGLQGYNEQFF.

CDR3 bases: TGTGCCAGCAGCTGGGAGAGGACCACAACTAATGAAAAACTGTTTTTT. Translated: CASSWERTTTNEKLFF. The chain links TRBV5-6 to TRBJ1-4; D is undetermined. The V end was cut by 3 bases, the J end by 0 bases, with 12 bases between. CDR1 is SGHDT, CDR2 YYEEEE, per germline. This CDR3 comprises 16 residues.

The chain has TRBV2 and TRBJ2-1, with 7 bases aligning to TRBD2. The CDR3 runs 14 residues. V shed 7 bases and J 4 bases; nucleotides not matched to a gene: 7. Germline loops: CDR1 SNHLY, CDR2 FYNNEI. The CDR3 reads CASTLASGYNEQFF. CDR3 nucleotides: TGTGCCAGCACCTTGGCTAGCGGATACAATGAGCAGTTCTTC.

This chain connects TRBV4-2 to TRBJ2-7, with D perhaps TRBD2 (6 bases). With 2 bases removed from V and 1 base from J, the gap between germline ends came to 18 bases. CDR1 is LGHNA and CDR2 is YNFKEQ in the germline V gene. The CDR3 consists of 17 residues. The CDR3 loop is CASSQKRTGASSYEQYF. CDR3 bases: TGTGCCAGCAGCCAAAAGAGGACGGGAGCTTCGTCCTACGAGCAGTACTTC.

The chain combines TRBV4-2 with TRBJ2-3; D is perhaps TRBD2 (5 bases). Trimming took off 0 bases at V and 5 bases at J, with 9 bases between the two ends. This CDR3 comprises 14 residues. Germline-derived CDR1 and CDR2 are LGHNA and YNFKEQ. This CDR3 is CASSQEGRGDTQYF. The CDR3 DNA reads as TGTGCCAGCAGCCAAGAGGGCCGGGGAGATACGCAGTATTTT.

The chain has TRBV19 and TRBJ2-1; 8 nucleotides agree with TRBD2. The CDR3 covers 16 residues. Trimming cost V 4 bases and J 1 base; bases outside gene matches: 6. Germline V gives CDR1 LNHDA, CDR2 SQIVND (reference sequence). The CDR3 DNA reads as TGTGCCAGTAGTACAACTAGCGGAGTATCCTACAATGAGCAGTTCTTC. It encodes CASSTTSGVSYNEQFF.

In this sample, this clone turned up a few times. The chain has TRBV2 and TRBJ1-2; maybe TRBD1 (5 bases). CDR1 is SNHLY, CDR2 FYNNEI, per germline. This CDR3 is 15 amino acids long. V lost 1 base and J lost 4, with 13 bases in between. CDR3 bases: TGTGCCAGCAGTGAAGGAGGTCAGGGAATCTATGGCTACACCTTC. It translates to CASSEGGQGIYGYTF.

This rearrangement joins TRBV7-9 to TRBJ2-2; D call uncertain. Trimming left V 4 bases short and J 2 bases short, with 8 bases between. The CDR3 covers 14 residues. Germline V lookup: CDR1 SEHNR, CDR2 FQNEAQ (reference sequence). CDR3 DNA: TGTGCCAGCAGCTCCCAGGCTAACACCGGGGAGCTGTTTTTT. It codes for CASSSQANTGELFF. Looking up the rest from reference TRBV7-9 and TRBJ2-2 gives the full variable domain: DTGVSQNPRHKITKRGQNVTFRCDPISEHNRLYWYRQTLGQGPEFLTYFQNEAQLEKSRLLSDRFSAERPKGSFSTLEIQRTEQGDSAMYLCASSSQANTGELFFGEGSRLTVL.